This T cell receptor (beta chain) was captured by sequencing in a study of T cell responses to AZD1222 COVID-19 vaccine (dated by TCRdb to about 2021). About the full investigation: AZD1222 recipients whose second dose came at about 4 weeks and those whose second dose came at about 12 weeks were combined into one group, since spike-specific TCR depth and breadth did not differ between the two schedules. TCR sequencing covered some 240 trial participants: 200 to 220 given two doses of AZD1222 and 26 given two doses of MenACWY control vaccine. Trial participants were enrolled by age into 18-55, 56-69 and 70-plus year subgroups, with roughly 150, 30 and 60 TCR-sequenced participants respectively.

Regarding this clone: Its antigen is unknown. Base qualities were left out, and no much larger clone turns up one base away.

Points the paper makes about the study in general: The 56-69-year group was small, and its depth increase did not reach significance, likely because of low power. The vaccine-associated CD4 TCRs covered the entire spike protein, and the dominant responses fell in regions 160-218 and 743-854. Because no day 14 peak-response samples were available, the repertoires could be characterized only after the peak T cell response. Only 5 to 7 AZD1222 recipients were SARS-CoV-2 seropositive at baseline, limiting conclusions about previously exposed vaccinees. After two AZD1222 doses, both the breadth and the depth of spike-specific TCRs were significantly higher than at day 0 and than in MenACWY recipients. Participants were mostly white British and included more females than males, and it was suggested by the authors that clonal diversity may have been underestimated. Epitopes outside the regions mutated in the B.1.351 and B.1.1.7 variants were reportedly recognized by nearly half of the unique spike-specific TCRs.

Interpreted using the paper, the time point label stands for: baseline before first vaccination. Samples from vaccinated people were obtained from the UK trials COV001 and COV002, which included a single-blind randomized controlled phase 2/3 trial of AZD1222 (ChAdOx1 nCoV-19) in healthy adults. Trial participant PBMC samples were collected at day 0 and day 28 after the second dose for TCRbeta chain sequencing. Reading the germline V gene (reference sequence) gives CDR1 SEHNR and CDR2 FQNEAQ. V is reduced by 3 bases and J by 4 bases, leaving a spacing of 11 bases between them. Measured from the cysteine to the phenylalanine, the CDR3 is 14 residues long. Here the CDR3 DNA is all that survives: 42 bases in frame from base 1. The CDR3 regions of human TCRbeta chains were analyzed by immunosequencing. Per the authors' processing: TCRs in the repertoires were matched against a reference library of SARS-CoV-2-specific TCRs that had been generated with the MIRA antigen-specificity platform. Breadth meant the fraction of unique TCRs that were SARS-CoV-2-associated, whereas depth meant the fraction of total T cells that were SARS-CoV-2-associated. Using the MIRA data, each spike-specific TCR was mapped to the spike region that the TCR reacts to and placed in a CD4 or CD8 class. Log10-transformed breadth and depth values were compared by one-way ANOVA with Sidak's multiple comparisons tests. TCRdb limited this immuneACCESS table to in-frame rearrangements with V and J called. A share of clones is missing; checked studies link under half to unresolved V genes, and the rest is unexplained. The V and J calls and clone size are taken from that table; D and trimming were inferred from the DNA. Across this sample there are over 60,000 clones, with around 87% seen only once. 24% of the sample is taken by the ten largest.

The TCR comes from an adult in good health. Sequenced material: peripheral blood, taken on day 0 of AZD1222 vaccination. In this chain, TRBV7-9 is recombined with TRBJ2-3; TRBD2 is a possible D gene, resting on 6 matching bases. The DNA is TGTGCCAGCAGCTTTTCGGGGGACTCAGATACGCAGTATTTT. It encodes CASSFSGDSDTQYF.